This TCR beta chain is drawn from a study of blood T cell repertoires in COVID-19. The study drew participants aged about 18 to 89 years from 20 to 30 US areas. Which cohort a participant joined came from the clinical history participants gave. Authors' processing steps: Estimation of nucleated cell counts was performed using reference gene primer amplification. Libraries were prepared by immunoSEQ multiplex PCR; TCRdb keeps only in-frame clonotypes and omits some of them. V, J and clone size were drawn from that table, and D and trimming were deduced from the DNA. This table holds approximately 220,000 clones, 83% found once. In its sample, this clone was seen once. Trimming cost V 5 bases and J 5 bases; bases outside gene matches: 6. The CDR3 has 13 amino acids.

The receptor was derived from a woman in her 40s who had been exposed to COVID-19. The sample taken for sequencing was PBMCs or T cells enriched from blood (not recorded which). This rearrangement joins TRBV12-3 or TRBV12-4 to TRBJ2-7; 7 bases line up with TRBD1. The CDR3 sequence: CASSDREPDEQYF. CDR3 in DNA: TGTGCCAGCAGTGACAGGGAACCCGACGAGCAGTACTTC.